These 29 T cell receptor beta chains came from one sample sequenced in a study of human T cells and chemical hapten exposure. From the 5' RACE reads, TCRdb called clonotypes with MiXCR, one entry per CDR3 protein. The sample lists 130,000 or so distinct CDR3 sequences; around 4% were seen once. The authors' total RNA extraction used unfractionated whole blood. The receptors stem from a female donor in good health.

This clonotype was seen many times. The chain links TRBV6-2 or TRBV6-3 to TRBJ2-7; D is tentatively TRBD1 or TRBD2 (5 bases each). CDR1 is MNHEY and CDR2 is SVGEGT in the germline V gene. This CDR3 is 14 amino acids long. The V end was cut by 4 bases, the J end by 0 bases, with 10 bases between. In DNA, the CDR3 is TGTGCCAGCAGTTGGGACCGGATCTCCTACGAGCAGTACTTC. This gives the protein CASSWDRISYEQYF.

This chain uses TRBV10-3 with TRBJ2-3; weak D call: TRBD1 (5 bases). Between the trimmed V and J ends, which lost 0 bases and 4 bases, there was a span of 14 bases. Germline V gene sequence: CDR1 ENHRY, CDR2 SYGVKD. The CDR3 is 16 amino acids. The chain's CDR3 is CAISESNRGWSDTQYF. As DNA, the CDR3 is TGTGCCATCAGTGAGTCCAATAGGGGCTGGTCAGATACGCAGTATTTT.

This chain uses TRBV12-3 or TRBV12-4 with TRBJ2-7; 7 positions match TRBD1. This CDR3 comprises 14 residues. The V segment lost 3 bases and the J segment 3 bases; nucleotides outside the gene matches: 5. CDR3 in amino acids: CASSFHDRVYEQYF. CDR3 in DNA: TGTGCCAGCAGTTTTCATGACAGGGTCTACGAGCAGTACTTC.

In this sample, this clonotype turned up many times. V usage is TRBV28 and J usage is TRBJ2-7; D not certain. V lost 3 bases to trimming and J lost 2 bases, with 8 bases between them. The CDR3 is made up of 13 amino acids. Germline V gene sequence: CDR1 MDHEN, CDR2 SYDVKM. The CDR3 coding sequence is TGTGCCAGCAGTTTCAAGACCCCCTACGAGCAGTACTTC. This translates into CASSFKTPYEQYF.

The gene calls are TRBV7-2 and TRBJ1-3; 7 bases are a match to TRBD1. Looked up from germline, CDR1 is SGHTA and CDR2 is FQGNSA. V dropped 2 bases and J dropped 4; count of bases not matched to a gene: 5. This CDR3 is 15 amino acids long. Written as DNA, the CDR3 is TGTGCCAGCAGCTTATATTGGGACAGCGGAAACACCATATATTTT. Amino acids: CASSLYWDSGNTIYF. The whole variable domain, remainder taken from reference TRBV7-2 and TRBJ1-3, is GAGVSQSPSNKVTEKGKDVELRCDPISGHTALYWYRQSLGQGLEFLIYFQGNSAPDKSGLPSDRFSAERTGGSVSTLTIQRTQQEDSAVYLCASSLYWDSGNTIYFGEGSWLTVV.

This clonotype was recorded many times. The chain has TRBV6-5 and TRBJ2-7; 11 bases fit TRBD2. CDR3 length equals 15 residues. J lost 1 base, V lost 6 bases, and 5 bases had no gene match. Germline values: CDR1 MNHEY, CDR2 SVGAGI. This CDR3 reads CASRSGTSGSYEQYF. Written as DNA, the CDR3 is TGTGCCAGCAGATCTGGGACTAGCGGATCCTACGAGCAGTACTTC.

This clonotype was seen repeatedly, ten times or more. The chain joins TRBV12-3 or TRBV12-4 to TRBJ2-2; no firm D call. This CDR3 is 17 amino acids long. Trimming took 2 bases from V and 2 from J, leaving 15 bases between them. The CDR3 DNA reads TGTGCCAGCAGTTTAACGCTGAGGCAGACAAACACCGGGGAGCTGTTTTTT. It specifies CASSLTLRQTNTGELFF.

There are many counts of this clonotype. The chain is built from TRBV5-1 and TRBJ2-1; D remains ambiguous. Per germline, CDR1 SGHRS and CDR2 YFSETQ. Trimming took 4 bases from V and 4 from J, leaving 9 bases between them. The CDR3 consists of 13 residues. In nucleotides, the CDR3 is TGCGCCAGCAGCGAAGGTGGATACAATGAGCAGTTCTTC. Translating gives CASSEGGYNEQFF. The full variable domain, rest sourced from reference TRBV5-1 and TRBJ2-1, is KAGVTQTPRYLIKTRGQQVTLSCSPISGHRSVSWYQQTPGQGLQFLFEYFSETQRNKGNFPGRFSGRQFSNSRSEMNVSTLELGDSALYLCASSEGGYNEQFFGPGTRLTVL.

This clonotype was seen ten or more times. V and J are TRBV7-3 and TRBJ2-5; 12 bases map to TRBD1. Per the germline V gene, CDR1 is SGHTA and CDR2 is FQGTGA. Trimming took 4 bases from V and 4 from J; bases not matched to a gene: 4. This CDR3 comprises 15 residues. The chain's CDR3 is CASSWGTGGVETQYF. CDR3 sequence (DNA): TGTGCCAGCAGCTGGGGGACAGGGGGCGTAGAGACCCAGTACTTC.

This clonotype was counted only a few times. The chain couples TRBV7-9 to TRBJ2-1; D unresolved. V was clipped by 5 bases and J by 0 bases, with 8 bases between them. CDR3 length: 14 residues. CDR1 and CDR2 (germline): SEHNR, FQNEAQ (reference sequence). The CDR3 DNA is TGTGCCAGCAGCCAGACCTACTCCTACAATGAGCAGTTCTTC. Residues: CASSQTYSYNEQFF.

In its sample, this clonotype was seen many times. This rearrangement joins TRBV5-1 to TRBJ1-2; TRBD1 matches 8 bases. J gave up 3 bases and V 3 bases, and 10 bases lay outside the gene matches. Germline loops: CDR1 SGHRS, CDR2 YFSETQ. This CDR3 is 16 amino acids long. CDR3 DNA sequence: TGCGCCAGCAGCTGGGACGGACAGGGCGTGGACTATGGCTACACCTTC. Protein product: CASSWDGQGVDYGYTF.

This clonotype was counted ten times or more. The chain recombines TRBV23-1 with TRBJ1-4; TRBD1 matches 7 bases. TRBV23-1 is an ORF; its function is uncertain. Trimming cost V 3 bases and J 7 bases; bases outside gene matches: 8. The CDR3 covers 15 residues. The CDR3 coding sequence is TGCGCCAGCAGTCACCCCGACAGGGAGGCTGAAAAACTGTTTTTT. It is translated as CASSHPDREAEKLFF.

This clonotype was counted at least ten times. The chain employs TRBV5-1 and TRBJ1-6; 7 bases map to TRBD1. The junction had 19 bases not matched to a gene; V was cut back by 3 bases and J by 10 bases. The CDR3 loop spans 18 amino acids. The germline gives CDR1 SGHRS, CDR2 YFSETQ. The CDR3 bases are TGCGCCAGCAGCTATGCCTCCGGGACAGTCTCGAAAGGGTCACCCCTCCACTTT. Amino acids: CASSYASGTVSKGSPLHF.

This chain joins TRBV12-3 or TRBV12-4 and TRBJ1-5; D remains ambiguous. V was pared by 4 bases and J by 10 bases, with 8 bases between. This CDR3 region has 11 residues. The CDR3 sequence is CASSWVVPQHF. In DNA form, the CDR3 reads TGTGCCAGCAGTTGGGTTGTACCCCAGCATTTT.

This clonotype has at least ten counts. The chain is built from TRBV3-1 and TRBJ2-1; 10 bases line up with TRBD2. Looked up from germline, CDR1 is LGHDT and CDR2 is YNNKEL (reference sequence). J gave up 5 bases and V 5 bases, and 9 bases lay outside the gene matches. The CDR3 contains 16 residues. CDR3 region: CASSYISGGDDNEQFF. As DNA, the CDR3 is TGTGCCAGCAGCTACATCAGCGGGGGGGATGACAATGAGCAGTTCTTC.

This clonotype was observed a handful of times. This chain connects TRBV12-3 or TRBV12-4 to TRBJ1-5, with D perhaps matching TRBD1 (6 bases). V was shortened by 5 bases and J by 6 bases, with 11 bases between the two germline ends. This CDR3 spans 13 amino acids. CDR3 bases: TGTGCCAGCAGTAACAGGGCAGGTCAGCCCCAGCATTTT. As protein: CASSNRAGQPQHF.

This clonotype was detected many times. The chain employs TRBV10-3 and TRBJ2-7, with 8 bases matching TRBD1. V lost 8 bases to trimming and J lost 5 bases; unmatched junction nucleotides: 8. This CDR3 region has 13 residues. Per the germline V gene, CDR1 is ENHRY and CDR2 is SYGVKD. CDR3 nucleotides: TGTGCCATCGCGAGGCAGGGGGCTGACGAGCAGTACTTC. Translating it yields CAIARQGADEQYF.

Many counts were recorded for this clonotype. Because the CDR3's place on the DNA is in doubt, the DNA is left out and the CDR3 is given as listed by TCRdb. The CDR3 spells CASSTSDTQYF. The chain has TRBV7-9 and TRBJ2-3. The germline V gene encodes CDR1 SEHNR and CDR2 FQNEAQ (reference sequence). The CDR3 is 11 residues long, ends included.

This clonotype was counted ten times or more. The gene calls are TRBV7-9 and TRBJ2-1, with TRBD1 as a possible D gene (5 bases). Germline assignment: CDR1 SEHNR and CDR2 FQNEAQ (reference sequence). CDR3 length: 15 amino acids. Trimming removed 3 bases at V and 11 bases at J, with 20 bases between. CDR3 sequence: CASSFPDKGYDKQFF. CDR3 nucleotides: TGTGCCAGCAGCTTCCCCGACAAGGGGTATGACAAGCAGTTCTTC.

Only a few counts were recorded for this clonotype. The chain joins TRBV5-5 to TRBJ1-4; TRBD1 agrees at 7 bases. The V gene end was trimmed by 5 bases and the J gene end by 6 bases; junction bases not matched to a gene: 13. Germline V lookup: CDR1 SGHKS, CDR2 YYEKEE (reference sequence). The CDR3 has 16 amino acids. The CDR3 DNA sequence: TGTGCCAGCAGTTCAGAAAGACAGGGAGGTTATGAAAAACTGTTTTTT. Amino acids: CASSSERQGGYEKLFF.

This clonotype was observed many times. The chain uses TRBV3-1 and TRBJ2-3, with TRBD2 identical over 8 bases. The CDR3 loop spans 15 amino acids. Germline CDR1 reads LGHDT; CDR2 reads YNNKEL (reference sequence). The junction had 5 bases not matched to a gene; V was cut back by 3 bases and J by 3 bases. The CDR3 region has the DNA TGTGCCAGCAGCCAGCTCAGCGGGGGAACAGATACGCAGTATTTT. Protein: CASSQLSGGTDTQYF.

This clonotype was found many times. The genes are TRBV9 and TRBJ1-1; the match to TRBD1 covers 9 bases. CDR1 and CDR2 from the germline V gene are SGDLS and YYNGEE. J lost 5 bases, V lost 3 bases, and 8 bases had no gene match. The CDR3 has 15 amino acids. The CDR3 protein is CASSAADRGGTEAFF. The CDR3 DNA reads TGTGCCAGCAGCGCAGCCGACAGGGGGGGGACTGAAGCTTTCTTT.

This clonotype was counted ten times or more. The chain carries TRBV20-1 and TRBJ2-1; 13 bases match TRBD2. The V segment lost 7 bases and the J segment 9 bases; nucleotides outside the gene matches: 3. This CDR3 is built from 12 residues. In germline, CDR1 is DFQATT, CDR2 SNEGSKA (reference sequence). The CDR3, as DNA: TGCAGTGGGGGACTAGCGGGGACTGAGCAGTTCTTC. Amino acids: CSGGLAGTEQFF.

This clonotype was counted at least ten times. V is TRBV7-2 and J is TRBJ1-3; D is unclear. This CDR3 is 14 amino acids long. V was pared by 6 bases and J by 2 bases, with 11 bases between. The germline CDR1 and CDR2 sequences are SGHTA and FQGNSA. CDR3 nucleotides: TGTGCCAGCAGGAAACGAGGCACTGGAAACACCATATATTTT. Translation gives CASRKRGTGNTIYF.

This clonotype was seen at least ten times. The V and J genes are TRBV7-2 and TRBJ1-2, with 9 bases identical to TRBD1. V dropped 4 bases and J dropped 4; count of bases not matched to a gene: 16. The CDR3 is 18 amino acids. Per the germline V gene, CDR1 is SGHTA and CDR2 is FQGNSA. CDR3 protein: CASSSPRQGVFSPYGYTF. CDR3 DNA: TGTGCCAGCAGCTCCCCACGACAGGGGGTGTTTAGTCCCTATGGCTACACCTTC.

This clonotype has ten or more counts. The chain links TRBV5-1 to TRBJ2-7; 8 bases fit TRBD1. This CDR3 spans 14 amino acids. Germline-derived CDR1 and CDR2 are SGHRS and YFSETQ. With 3 bases clipped from V and 4 bases from J, the junction kept 6 bases outside the gene matches. Written as DNA, the CDR3 is TGCGCCAGCAGCTCGCCGGGACAGGCTTACGAGCAGTACTTC. Amino acid sequence: CASSSPGQAYEQYF.

This clonotype came up many times. V gene TRBV2 combines with J gene TRBJ1-1, with D uncertain. CDR3 length equals 14 residues. Trimming cost V 2 bases and J 9 bases, with 16 bases left between them. Germline CDR1 is SNHLY and CDR2 is FYNNEI. The chain's CDR3 is CASSELGLHPQAFF. The DNA of the CDR3 is TGTGCCAGCAGTGAATTGGGCCTGCACCCTCAAGCTTTCTTT.

The chain joins TRBV10-3 to TRBJ2-3; no firm D call. Trimming pared 4 bases from V and 1 base from J, leaving 12 bases between. Germline lookup yields CDR1 ENHRY and CDR2 SYGVKD. This CDR3 spans 15 amino acids. The DNA of the CDR3 is TGTGCCATCAGTGGTGAGTGTGGTGGCACAGATACGCAGTATTTT. Encoded protein: CAISGECGGTDTQYF.

This clonotype has ten or more counts. The rearrangement uses TRBV12-3 or TRBV12-4 and TRBJ1-1; possible D gene TRBD1, 6 bases. Trimming removed 2 bases at V and 5 bases at J, with 12 bases between. This CDR3 has 14 residues. The CDR3 DNA reads TGTGCCAGCAGTTTAAAGGGGGGGGGAACTGAAGCTTTCTTT. It specifies CASSLKGGGTEAFF.